This T cell receptor (beta chain) was obtained from a study of Ad26.COV2.S vaccination and SARS-CoV-2 variants. Study-wide points: Quantification of TCR breadth and depth may have yielded underestimates of total T cell responses.

Treatment indicated: roughly 18 received Ad26.COV2.S at low or high dose, single or two shots; five or six received placebo; per-sample allocation not given. On day 63 after the first injection, vaccine and placebo recipients gave samples. The individual, an adult aged 18-55 years, was a donor in Boston. An Ad26 vector that expressed Wuhan-strain SARS-CoV-2 spike constituted the vaccine. Notes on this clone: Its specificity is unknown.

The data were produced by immunoSEQ multiplex PCR, yet TCRdb's version contains in-frame clones alone and is incomplete. The table includes fewer than 400,000 clones, approximately 86% detected once. The sequence was collected from a person aged 18-65 years who received the Ad26.COV2.S COVID-19 vaccine or a placebo. This sample comprised peripheral blood, obtained in a trial of Ad26.COV2.S vaccine versus placebo.

The CDR3 spells CASSFARENIQYF. Written as DNA, the CDR3 is TGCGCCAGCAGCTTCGCCAGGGAAAACATTCAGTACTTC. The chain combines TRBV5-1 with TRBJ2-4; a possible D gene is TRBD1 (5 bases). Germline-derived CDR1 and CDR2 are SGHRS and YFSETQ. This CDR3 is built from 13 residues. Trimming took off 2 bases at V and 5 bases at J, with 8 bases between the two ends.